This T cell receptor beta chain is drawn from a study of T-cell reconstitution after alpha-beta-depleted transplantation in children. As it was prepared, the TCRbeta library received unique molecular identifiers. TCRdb reprocessed the PCR reads via MiXCR and lists one record per CDR3 protein. The repertoire holds around 450,000 distinct CDR3 sequences, roughly 16% seen once, with 25% to 30% in the top ten. Germline V gene data show CDR1 as PRHDT and CDR2 as FYEKMQ (reference sequence). The ends lost 5 bases at V and 1 base at J; junction bases unmatched: 10. This CDR3 spans 16 amino acids. Study results and caveats: For some patients, TCRbeta diversity was high at day 60 because of recipient T cells and thymic progenitors that survived. T-cell numbers and diversity one year post-transplant derived largely from freshly generated T cells.

As concerns this clonotype: What it binds is unknown.

This rearrangement joins TRBV13 to TRBJ2-7; 8 nucleotides line up with TRBD2. The sample here was PBMCs, mostly from graft donor cells, taken 360 days after TCRalphabeta/CD19-depleted stem cell transplant. The clonotype originates from a boy in the first two years of life who had a stem cell transplant for Wiskott-Aldrich syndrome, so the T cells may come from the graft donor. The CDR3 spells CASSPFPVAGSYEQYF. The CDR3 bases are TGTGCCAGCAGCCCCTTTCCCGTAGCGGGATCCTACGAGCAGTACTTC.